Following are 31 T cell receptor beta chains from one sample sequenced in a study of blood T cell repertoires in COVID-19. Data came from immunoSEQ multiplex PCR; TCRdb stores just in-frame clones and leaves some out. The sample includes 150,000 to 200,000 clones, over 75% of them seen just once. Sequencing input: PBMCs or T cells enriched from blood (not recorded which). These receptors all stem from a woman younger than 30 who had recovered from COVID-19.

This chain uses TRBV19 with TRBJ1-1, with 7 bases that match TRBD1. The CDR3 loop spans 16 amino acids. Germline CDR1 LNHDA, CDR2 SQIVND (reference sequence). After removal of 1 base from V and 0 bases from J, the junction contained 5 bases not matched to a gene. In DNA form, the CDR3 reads TGTGCCAGTAGTATAGGTCCCAGGGGGGTGAACACTGAAGCTTTCTTT. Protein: CASSIGPRGVNTEAFF.

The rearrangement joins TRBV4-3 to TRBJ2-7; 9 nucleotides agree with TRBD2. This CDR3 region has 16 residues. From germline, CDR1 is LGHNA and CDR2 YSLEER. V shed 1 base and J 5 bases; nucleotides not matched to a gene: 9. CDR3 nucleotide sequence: TGCGCCAGCAGCCAAGGCGGGGGGGGTCGTTTCGACGAGCAGTACTTC. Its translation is CASSQGGGGRFDEQYF.

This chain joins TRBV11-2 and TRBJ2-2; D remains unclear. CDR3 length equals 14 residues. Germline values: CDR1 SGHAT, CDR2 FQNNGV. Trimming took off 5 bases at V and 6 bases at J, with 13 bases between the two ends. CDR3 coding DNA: TGTGCCAGCAGCCTTCTAGTGTCAGCCGGGGAGCTGTTTTTT. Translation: CASSLLVSAGELFF.

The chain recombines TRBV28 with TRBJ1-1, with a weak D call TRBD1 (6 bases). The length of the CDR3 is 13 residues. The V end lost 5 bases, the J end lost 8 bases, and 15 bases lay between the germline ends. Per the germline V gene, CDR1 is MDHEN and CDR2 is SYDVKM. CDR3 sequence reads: CASSGSPQGEAFF. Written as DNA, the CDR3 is TGTGCCAGCAGTGGCTCGCCTCAGGGGGAAGCTTTCTTT.

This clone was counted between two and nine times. The CDR3 spells CASSQARGDGYTF. The CDR3 DNA reads TGCGCCAGCAGCCAAGCCAGGGGTGATGGCTACACCTTC. The V call is TRBV4-1, the J call TRBJ1-2, with D tentatively TRBD1 (6 bases). CDR1 and CDR2 from the germline V gene are MGHRA and YSYEKL. V was pared by 1 base and J by 6 bases, with 9 bases between. This CDR3 contains 13 residues.

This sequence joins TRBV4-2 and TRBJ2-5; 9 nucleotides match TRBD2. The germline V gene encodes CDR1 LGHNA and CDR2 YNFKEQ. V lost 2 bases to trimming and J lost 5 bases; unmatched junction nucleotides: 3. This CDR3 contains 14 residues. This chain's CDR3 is CASSQLAGWETQYF. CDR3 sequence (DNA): TGTGCCAGCAGCCAACTAGCGGGGTGGGAGACCCAGTACTTC.

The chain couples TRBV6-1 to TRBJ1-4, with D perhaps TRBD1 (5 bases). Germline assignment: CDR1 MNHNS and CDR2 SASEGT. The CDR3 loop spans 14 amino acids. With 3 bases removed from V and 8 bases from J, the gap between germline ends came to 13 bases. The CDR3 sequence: CASSDNRLEEKLFF. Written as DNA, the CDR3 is TGTGCCAGCAGTGATAACAGGTTAGAAGAAAAACTGTTTTTT.

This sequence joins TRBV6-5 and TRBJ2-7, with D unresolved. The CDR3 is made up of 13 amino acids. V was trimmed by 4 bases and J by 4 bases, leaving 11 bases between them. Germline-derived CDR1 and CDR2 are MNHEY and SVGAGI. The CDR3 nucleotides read TGTGCCAGCAGTTCCTTAGACGGGTACGAGCAGTACTTC. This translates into CASSSLDGYEQYF.

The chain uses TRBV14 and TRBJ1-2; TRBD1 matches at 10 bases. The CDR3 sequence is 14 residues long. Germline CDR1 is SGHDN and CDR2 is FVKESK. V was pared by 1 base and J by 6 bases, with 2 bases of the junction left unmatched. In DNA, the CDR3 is TGTGCCAGCAGCCAAGTCGACAGGGGGCATGGCTACACCTTC. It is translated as CASSQVDRGHGYTF.

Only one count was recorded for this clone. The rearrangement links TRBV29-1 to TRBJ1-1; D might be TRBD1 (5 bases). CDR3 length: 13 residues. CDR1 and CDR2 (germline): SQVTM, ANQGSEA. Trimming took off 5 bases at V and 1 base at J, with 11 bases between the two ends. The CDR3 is CSVSNGGNTEAFF. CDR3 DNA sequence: TGCAGCGTTTCCAACGGGGGGAACACTGAAGCTTTCTTT.

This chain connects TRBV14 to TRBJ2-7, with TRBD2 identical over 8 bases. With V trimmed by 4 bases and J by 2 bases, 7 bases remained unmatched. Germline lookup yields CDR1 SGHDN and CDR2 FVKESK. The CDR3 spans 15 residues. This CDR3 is CASSRLSGAPYEQYF. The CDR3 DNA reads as TGTGCCAGCAGCCGACTTAGCGGGGCCCCCTACGAGCAGTACTTC.

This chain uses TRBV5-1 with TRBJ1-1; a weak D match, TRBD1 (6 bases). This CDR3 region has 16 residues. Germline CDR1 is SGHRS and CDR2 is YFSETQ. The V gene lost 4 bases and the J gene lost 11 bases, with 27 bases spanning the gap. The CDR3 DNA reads TGCGCCAGCAGCCCGGGACTAGACAGGTCTCAAGTTACGGCTTTCTTT. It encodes CASSPGLDRSQVTAFF.

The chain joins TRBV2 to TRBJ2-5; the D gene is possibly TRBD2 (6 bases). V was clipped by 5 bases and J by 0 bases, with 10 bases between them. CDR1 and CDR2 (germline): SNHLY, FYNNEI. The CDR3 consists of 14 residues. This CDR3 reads CASSRAGYQETQYF. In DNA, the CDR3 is TGTGCCAGCAGTCGAGCGGGCTACCAAGAGACCCAGTACTTC. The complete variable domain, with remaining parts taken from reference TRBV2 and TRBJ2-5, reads EPEVTQTPSHQVTQMGQEVILRCVPISNHLYFYWYRQILGQKVEFLVSFYNNEISEKSEIFDDQFSVERPDGSNFTLKIRSTKLEDSAMYFCASSRAGYQETQYFGPGTRLLVL.

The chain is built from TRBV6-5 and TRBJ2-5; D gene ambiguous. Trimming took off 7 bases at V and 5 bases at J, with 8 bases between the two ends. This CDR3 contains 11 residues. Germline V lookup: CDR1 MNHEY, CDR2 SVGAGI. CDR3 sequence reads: CASTFLETQYF. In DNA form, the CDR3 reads TGTGCCAGCACCTTCTTGGAGACCCAGTACTTC.

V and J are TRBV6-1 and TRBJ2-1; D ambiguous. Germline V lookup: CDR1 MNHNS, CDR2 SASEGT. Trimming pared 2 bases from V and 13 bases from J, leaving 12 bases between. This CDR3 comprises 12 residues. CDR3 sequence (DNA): TGTGCCAGCAGTGAATGGAGAACGGAACAGTTCTTC. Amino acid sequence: CASSEWRTEQFF.

The CDR3 coding sequence is TGCGCCAGCAGTCATGACAGGGGTTTGACCGGGGAGCTGTTTTTT. This gives the protein CASSHDRGLTGELFF. V and J are TRBV5-1 and TRBJ2-2; 8 nucleotides line up with TRBD1. Germline V gene data show CDR1 as SGHRS and CDR2 as YFSETQ. The CDR3 runs 15 residues. V shed 5 bases and J 5 bases; nucleotides not matched to a gene: 8.

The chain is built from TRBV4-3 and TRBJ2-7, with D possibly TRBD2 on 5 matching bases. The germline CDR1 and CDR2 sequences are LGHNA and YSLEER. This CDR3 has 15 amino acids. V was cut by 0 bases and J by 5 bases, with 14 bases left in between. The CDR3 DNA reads TGCGCCAGCAGCCAAGATCGTCCCGGGGTGAACGAGCAGTACTTC. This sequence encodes CASSQDRPGVNEQYF.

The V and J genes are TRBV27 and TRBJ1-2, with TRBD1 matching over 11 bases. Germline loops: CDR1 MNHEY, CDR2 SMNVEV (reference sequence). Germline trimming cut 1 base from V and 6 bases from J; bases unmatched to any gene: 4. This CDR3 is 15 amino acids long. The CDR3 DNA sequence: TGTGCCAGCAGTTTATACGGGACAGGGGGTGATGGCTACACCTTC. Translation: CASSLYGTGGDGYTF.

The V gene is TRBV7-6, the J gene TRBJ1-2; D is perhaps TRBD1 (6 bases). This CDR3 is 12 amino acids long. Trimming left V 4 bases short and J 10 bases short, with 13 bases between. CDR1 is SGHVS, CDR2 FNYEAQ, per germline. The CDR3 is CASSSDSLYYTF. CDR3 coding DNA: TGTGCCAGCAGCTCGGACAGTCTTTACTACACCTTC.

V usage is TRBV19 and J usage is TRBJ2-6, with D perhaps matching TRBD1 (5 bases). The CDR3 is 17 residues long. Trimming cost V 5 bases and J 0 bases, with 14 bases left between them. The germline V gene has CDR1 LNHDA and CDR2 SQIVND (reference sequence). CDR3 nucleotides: TGTGCCAGTAGTTCTTCCCAGGGATTCTCTGGGGCCAACGTCCTGACTTTC. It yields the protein CASSSSQGFSGANVLTF.

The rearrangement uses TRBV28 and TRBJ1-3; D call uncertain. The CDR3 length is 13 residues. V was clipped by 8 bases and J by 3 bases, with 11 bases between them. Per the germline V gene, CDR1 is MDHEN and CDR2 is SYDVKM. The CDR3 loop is CASDSADGNTIYF. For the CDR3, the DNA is TGTGCCAGCGATTCGGCGGATGGAAACACCATATATTTT.

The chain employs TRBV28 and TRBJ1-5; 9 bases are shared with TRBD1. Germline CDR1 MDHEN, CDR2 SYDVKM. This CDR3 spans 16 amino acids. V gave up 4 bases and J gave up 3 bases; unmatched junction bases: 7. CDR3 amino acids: CASSSPGQGDNQPQHF. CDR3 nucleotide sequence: TGTGCCAGCAGTTCTCCGGGACAGGGTGACAATCAGCCCCAGCATTTT.

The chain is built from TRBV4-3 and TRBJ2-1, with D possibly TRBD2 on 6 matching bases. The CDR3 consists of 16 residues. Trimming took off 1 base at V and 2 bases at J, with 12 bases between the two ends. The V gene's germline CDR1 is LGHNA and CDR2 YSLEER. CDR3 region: CASSQVGGVTYNEQFF. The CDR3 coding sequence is TGCGCCAGCAGCCAAGTTGGAGGGGTGACCTACAATGAGCAGTTCTTC.

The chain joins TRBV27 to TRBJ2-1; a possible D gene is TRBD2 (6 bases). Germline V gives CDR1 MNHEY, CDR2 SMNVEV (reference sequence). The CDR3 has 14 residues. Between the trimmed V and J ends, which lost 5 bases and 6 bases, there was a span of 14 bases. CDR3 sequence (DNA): TGTGCCAGCAGTCTTAGCGGTTACTTCAATGAGCAGTTCTTC. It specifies CASSLSGYFNEQFF.

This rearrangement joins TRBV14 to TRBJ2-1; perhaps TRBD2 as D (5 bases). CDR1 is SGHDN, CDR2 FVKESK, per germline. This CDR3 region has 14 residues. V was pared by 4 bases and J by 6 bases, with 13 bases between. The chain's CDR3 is CASSPLGSGNEQFF. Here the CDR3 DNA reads TGTGCCAGCAGCCCCCTGGGCAGCGGCAATGAGCAGTTCTTC. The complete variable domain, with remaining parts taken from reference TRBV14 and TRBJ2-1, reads EAGVTQFPSHSVIEKGQTVTLRCDPISGHDNLYWYRRVMGKEIKFLLHFVKESKQDESGMPNNRFLAERTGGTYSTLKVQPAELEDSGVYFCASSPLGSGNEQFFGPGTRLTVL.

CDR3 amino acids: CASSYSIPDRGYGYTF. CDR3 in DNA: TGTGCCAGCAGTTACTCGATACCGGACAGGGGTTATGGCTACACCTTC. The V call is TRBV6-5, the J call TRBJ1-2, with TRBD1 matching 9 bases. J was trimmed by 5 bases and V by 0 bases; bases with no gene match: 7. The germline V gene has CDR1 MNHEY and CDR2 SVGAGI. CDR3 length: 16 amino acids.

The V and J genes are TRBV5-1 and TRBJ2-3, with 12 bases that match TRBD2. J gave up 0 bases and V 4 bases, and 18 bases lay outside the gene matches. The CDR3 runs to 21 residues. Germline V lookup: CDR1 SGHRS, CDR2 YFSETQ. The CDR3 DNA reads TGCGCCAGCAGCCCGGGACTAGCGGGCCCACTACGTGGAGCTAGCACAGATACGCAGTATTTT. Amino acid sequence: CASSPGLAGPLRGASTDTQYF.

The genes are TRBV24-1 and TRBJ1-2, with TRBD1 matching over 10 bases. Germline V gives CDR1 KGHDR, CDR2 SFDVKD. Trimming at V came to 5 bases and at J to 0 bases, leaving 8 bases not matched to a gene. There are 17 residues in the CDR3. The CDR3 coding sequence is TGTGCCACCAGTGGCCCCGGGACAGGGGAGTCTAACTATGGCTACACCTTC. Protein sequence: CATSGPGTGESNYGYTF.

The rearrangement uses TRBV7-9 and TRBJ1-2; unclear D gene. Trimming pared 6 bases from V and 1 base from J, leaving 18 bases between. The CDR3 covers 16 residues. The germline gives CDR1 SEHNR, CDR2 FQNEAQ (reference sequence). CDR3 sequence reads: CASSLGRREDNYGYTF. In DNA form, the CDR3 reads TGTGCCAGCAGTTTGGGGAGGAGGGAGGATAACTATGGCTACACCTTC. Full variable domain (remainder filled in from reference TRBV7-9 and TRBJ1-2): DTGVSQNPRHKITKRGQNVTFRCDPISEHNRLYWYRQTLGQGPEFLTYFQNEAQLEKSRLLSDRFSAERPKGSFSTLEIQRTEQGDSAMYLCASSLGRREDNYGYTFGSGTRLTVV.

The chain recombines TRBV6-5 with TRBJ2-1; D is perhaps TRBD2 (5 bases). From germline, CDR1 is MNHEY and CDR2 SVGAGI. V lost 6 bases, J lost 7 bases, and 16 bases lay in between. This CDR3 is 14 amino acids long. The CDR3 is CASSTLGEENEQFF. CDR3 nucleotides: TGTGCCAGCAGCACCCTCGGGGAAGAAAATGAGCAGTTCTTC.

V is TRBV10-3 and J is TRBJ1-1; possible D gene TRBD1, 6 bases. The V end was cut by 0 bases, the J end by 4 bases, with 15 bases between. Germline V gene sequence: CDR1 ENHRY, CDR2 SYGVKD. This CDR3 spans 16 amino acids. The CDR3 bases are TGTGCCATCAGTGAGTCGATGGGTTGGACAGCCACTGAAGCTTTCTTT. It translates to CAISESMGWTATEAFF.